This TCR beta chain stems from a study of blood T cell repertoires in COVID-19. Clinical histories supplied by participants themselves formed the basis of cohort assignment. In the original processing: Quantification of nucleated cells was approximated via reference gene primer amplification. Clones were read by immunoSEQ multiplex PCR, and TCRdb kept only the in-frame ones, dropping some. D and trimming come from the DNA, and the V and J calls and clone size come from that table. The data show around 250,000 clones, 80% to 90% seen once. Germline loops: CDR1 MNHEY, CDR2 SVGAGI. Trimming removed 0 bases at V and 8 bases at J, with 11 bases between. The CDR3 is 13 amino acids.

This clonotype was obtained from a middle-aged woman who had been exposed to COVID-19. The chain couples TRBV6-5 to TRBJ2-7; D uncertain. The specimen was PBMCs or T cells enriched from blood (not recorded which). The CDR3 nucleotides are TGTGCCAGCAGTTACTCCGCCCGCAGTCAGCAGTACGTC. It is translated as CASSYSARSQQYV.